The rows below give T cell receptor beta chains drawn from one sample of a study of blood T cells in healthy people across ages. From the 5' RACE reads, TCRdb called clonotypes with MiXCR, one entry per CDR3 protein. The sample includes roughly 800,000 distinct CDR3 sequences, roughly 35% of them seen just once. The sequencing input was blood. The receptor set was obtained from a man aged 18 to 35 in good health. Each CDR3 is given with its conserved first and last residue. A D gene is named only where the DNA matches it firmly. Size tells how often a clone was seen (once, few, many) or the class of an expanded clone, and some rows leave it out.

clone_size j_call d_call v_call cdr3_nt cdr3_aa
- TRBJ1-6 TRBD1 TRBV14 TGTGCCAGCAGCCTCGGGACAGGGATTAATTCACCCCTCCACTTT CASSLGTGINSPLHF
few TRBJ1-1 - TRBV5-1 TGCGCCAGCAGCCCCATGCAGGCGAACACTGAAGCTTTCTTT CASSPMQANTEAFF
- TRBJ2-2 - TRBV6-2/TRBV6-3 TGTGCCAGCAGTTACGTTGGTGGCGGGGAGCTGTTTTTT CASSYVGGGELFF
- TRBJ2-3 TRBD1 TRBV20-1 TGCAGTGCTACGAATCAGGGGGCAGATACGCAGTATTTT CSATNQGADTQYF
- TRBJ1-5 - TRBV6-5 TGTGCCAGCAGTTTAAAGGGGAGCTATAGCAATCAGCCCCAGCATTTT CASSLKGSYSNQPQHF
few TRBJ1-2 TRBD1 TRBV29-1 TGCAGCGTTGCACGACTCCGGGACAGGGGAAACTATGGCTACACCTTC CSVARLRDRGNYGYTF
- TRBJ2-7 - TRBV4-3 TGCGCCAGCAGCCAAGTCGGCGGCACTAAAGTCTACGAGCAGTACTTC CASSQVGGTKVYEQYF
- TRBJ2-5 - TRBV5-5 TGTGCCAGCAGCTTACAGCTGGATGAGCAGTACTTC CASSLQLDEQYF
few TRBJ2-3 - TRBV27 TGTGCCAGCAGAGTTTATGGGGGGGCGGCACCTAGCACAGATACGCAGTATTTT CASRVYGGAAPSTDTQYF
many TRBJ2-5 - TRBV4-3 TGCGCCAGCAGCCGGGACGCTTTTGAGACCCAGTACTTC CASSRDAFETQYF
- TRBJ2-3 - TRBV27 TGTGCCAGCAGTTTTTCGAGTCAAGATACGCAGTATTTT CASSFSSQDTQYF
many TRBJ2-5 - TRBV28 TGTGCCATCCGACTAGGGAATGCAGAGACCCAGTACTTC CAIRLGNAETQYF
few TRBJ1-2 - TRBV14 TGTGCCAGCAGCCAAGGAGGGAGTCGTGGCTACACCTTC CASSQGGSRGYTF
few TRBJ2-3 TRBD2 TRBV7-2 TGTGCCAGCAGCTTAGTGACTAGCGGGGGTCAAGATACGCAGTATTTT CASSLVTSGGQDTQYF
- TRBJ2-3 TRBD1 TRBV7-2 TGTGCCAGCAGCTTGAATCCGGACAGGGAAACAGATACGCAGTATTTT CASSLNPDRETDTQYF
once TRBJ1-2 - TRBV7-9 TGTGCCAGCAGCGGAGACGTGGGCTACACCTTC CASSGDVGYTF
- TRBJ1-5 TRBD1 TRBV28 TGTGCCAGCAGTCCTCTAGGACAGGGTTGGCATTTT CASSPLGQGWHF
few TRBJ2-7 TRBD1 TRBV2 TGTGCCACCACAGGGGGCTATTACAATGAGCAGTACTTC CATTGGYYNEQYF
- TRBJ2-3 - TRBV3-1 TGTGCCAGCAGCCAAGTCTGGTTAGGCGGGGGCGGAGGGAAAGATACGCAGTATTTT CASSQVWLGGGGGKDTQYF
- TRBJ2-3 TRBD2 TRBV28 TGTGCTAGCAGTTTTGTTCGCGGGAGTGGAACAGATACGCAGTATTTT CASSFVRGSGTDTQYF
few TRBJ2-7 - TRBV7-2 TGTGCCAGCAGCCCAAGGGCCAGGAAAGAGCAGTACTTC CASSPRARKEQYF
many TRBJ1-2 - TRBV12-3/TRBV12-4 TGTGCCAGCAGTTTTCTTAACTATGGCTACACCTTC CASSFLNYGYTF
many TRBJ1-2 - TRBV5-1 TGCGCCAGCAGCTTGGACGTAGGGGCTAACTATGGCTACACCTTC CASSLDVGANYGYTF
- TRBJ2-3 - TRBV12-3/TRBV12-4 TGTGCCGGCAGTTTACAAGATACGCAGTATTTT CAGSLQDTQYF
- TRBJ2-1 TRBD2 TRBV12-3/TRBV12-4 TGTGCCAGCATACTGGGACTAGCGGGGGTCGAGCAGTTCTTC CASILGLAGVEQFF
- TRBJ2-1 TRBD1 TRBV12-3/TRBV12-4 TGTGCCAGCAGTTTCGGGACAGGGGATATCAATGAGCAGTTCTTC CASSFGTGDINEQFF
once TRBJ2-7 - TRBV20-1 TGCAGTGCTAGTGCGGACAGTTCCTACGAGCAGTACTTC CSASADSSYEQYF
- TRBJ1-5 - TRBV2 TGTGCCCGCAGTGAAATCCCCCGGGACAGCAATCAGCCCCAGCATTTT CARSEIPRDSNQPQHF
few TRBJ2-3 - TRBV7-2 TGTGCCGGCAGCGGAGGGACAGCGCGCACAGATACGCAGTATTTT CAGSGGTARTDTQYF
- TRBJ2-7 TRBD1 TRBV27 TGTGCCAGCAGGGGGGAGAGACAGGGGTCTCCCTACGAGCAGTACTTC CASRGERQGSPYEQYF
few TRBJ2-1 - TRBV7-3 TGTGCCAGCAGCTTCTTTCTTGGTTATAGGGGGACCGAAGACAATGAGCAGTTCTTC CASSFFLGYRGTEDNEQFF
- TRBJ2-5 TRBD2 TRBV20-1 TGCAGTGCTGGACGCACTAGCGGTGTCAATGAGCAGTACTTC CSAGRTSGVNEQYF
- TRBJ1-2 TRBD1 TRBV4-3 TGCGCCAGCAGCCAAACACACAGGGGTGCATCCTATGGCCACACCTTC CASSQTHRGASYGHTF
- TRBJ2-5 TRBD2 TRBV20-1 TGCAGTGCTAGAGTCCCACTAGCGGGGGGCGAGACCCAGTACTTC CSARVPLAGGETQYF
- TRBJ2-3 TRBD1 TRBV6-2/TRBV6-3 TGTGCCAGCAAATGGTCTCTGGACAGGGGAACAGATACGCAGTATTTT CASKWSLDRGTDTQYF
- TRBJ2-7 - TRBV9 TGTGCCAGCAGCGTGGGGACGAGGGGGAACGAGCAGTACTTC CASSVGTRGNEQYF
- TRBJ2-3 - TRBV7-2 TGTGCCAGCAGCTTAGTCTGGTCCACGAGCACAGATACGCAGTATTTT CASSLVWSTSTDTQYF
few TRBJ2-5 TRBD2 TRBV12-3/TRBV12-4 TGTGCCAGCAGTCCCAGAGACGACCCGACTAGCAGGGAGACCCAGTACTTC CASSPRDDPTSRETQYF
- TRBJ2-5 TRBD2 TRBV24-1 TGTGCCACCAGTGGCCTCCCCGGGACTAGCTCGATCATGGAGCAGTACTTC CATSGLPGTSSIMEQYF
few TRBJ2-3 - TRBV7-9 TGTGCCAGCAGCTTACCGCCGGGCGCAGATACGCAGTATTTT CASSLPPGADTQYF
- TRBJ2-7 - TRBV12-3/TRBV12-4 TGTGCCAGCAGCTTAGTAGGGGCAGACGAGCAGTACTTC CASSLVGADEQYF